Following are 14 T cell receptor beta chains from one sample sequenced in a study of cytomegalovirus exposure and HLA in healthy donors (dated by TCRdb to about 2017). Library prep was done by the immunoSEQ multiplex PCR assay. A mixture of 60 forward primers for TCR Vbeta segments and 13 reverse primers for TCR Jbeta segments was used in the multiplex PCR. TCRdb retrieved this table from immuneACCESS and kept in-frame rearrangements only. Not all clones are present; in checked studies, unresolved V genes account for under half, and no reason is known for the remainder. The sample data list roughly 120,000 clones, and roughly three quarters of these were observed just once. The top ten hold approximately 4% of the sample. What was sequenced was PBMCs. Receptor source: a man between 25 and 39 years old in good health and CMV-seropositive.

This clone was detected once. The chain links TRBV7-3 to TRBJ2-1; D possibly corresponds to TRBD2 (5 bases). Trimming left V 4 bases short and J 0 bases short, with 13 bases between. CDR3 size: 16 residues. In germline, CDR1 is SGHTA, CDR2 FQGTGA. The CDR3, as DNA: TGTGCCAGCAGCTCCGGACTGGTGAGCTCCTACAATGAGCAGTTCTTC. Its protein product is CASSSGLVSSYNEQFF.

This chain joins TRBV6-1 and TRBJ1-3, with D possibly TRBD1 on 5 matching bases. V lost 0 bases to trimming and J lost 6 bases, with 9 bases between them. The CDR3 extends over 14 amino acids. Germline V lookup: CDR1 MNHNS, CDR2 SASEGT. CDR3 nucleotides: TGTGCCAGCAGTGAAGCGGGGGGAGTAAACACCATATATTTT. Translation gives CASSEAGGVNTIYF.

The CDR3 protein is CASSRRDIKTSEQYF. DNA for the CDR3: TGCGCCAGCAGTCGCCGGGACATCAAAACCTCCGAGCAGTACTTC. The chain combines TRBV5-1 with TRBJ2-7; a possible D gene is TRBD1 (6 bases). The CDR3 loop spans 15 amino acids. Germline CDR1 reads SGHRS; CDR2 reads YFSETQ. V gave up 5 bases and J gave up 6 bases, with 21 bases separating them.

The chain combines TRBV7-2 with TRBJ1-6; D is unclear. The germline V gene encodes CDR1 SGHTA and CDR2 FQGNSA. The CDR3 length is 12 residues. Trimming took 5 bases from V and 6 from J, leaving 5 bases between them. CDR3 bases: TGTGCCAGCAGCCTCCTTAATTCACCCCTCCACTTT. This translates into CASSLLNSPLHF. The variable domain in full, completed from reference TRBV7-2 and TRBJ1-6, reads GAGVSQSPSNKVTEKGKDVELRCDPISGHTALYWYRQSLGQGLEFLIYFQGNSAPDKSGLPSDRFSAERTGGSVSTLTIQRTQQEDSAVYLCASSLLNSPLHFGNGTRLTVT.

V and J are TRBV10-3 and TRBJ2-5; a weak D match, TRBD2 (5 bases). Trimming removed 5 bases at V and 0 bases at J, with 10 bases between. The germline V gene encodes CDR1 ENHRY and CDR2 SYGVKD. The CDR3 contains 14 residues. The CDR3 bases are TGTGCCATCAGTCGCCTAGCAAACCAAGAGACCCAGTACTTC. It specifies CAISRLANQETQYF.

The rearrangement links TRBV21-1 to TRBJ2-5; the table's TRBD2 call for D was not verified on the DNA. TRBV21-1 is designated a pseudogene. This CDR3 comprises 19 residues. The chain's CDR3 is CASRIGGLGHDKPQETQYF. The CDR3 DNA sequence: TGTGCCAGCCGGATCGGAGGGCTCGGGCATGATAAACCTCAAGAGACCCAGTACTTC.

The chain combines TRBV18 with TRBJ1-2; D gene uncertain. The CDR3 spans 14 residues. Per germline, CDR1 KGHSH and CDR2 LQKENI. Trimming shortened V by 3 bases and J by 4 bases, and 12 bases separated the two germline ends. The CDR3 is CASSPMTTFYGYTF. In DNA form, the CDR3 reads TGTGCCAGCTCACCGATGACTACTTTCTATGGCTACACCTTC.

This clone showed up just a few times. V gene TRBV9 combines with J gene TRBJ2-7; 9 positions match TRBD2. The CDR3 has 16 residues. After removal of 0 bases from V and 4 bases from J, the junction contained 8 bases not matched to a gene. Germline loops: CDR1 SGDLS, CDR2 YYNGEE. The CDR3 region has the DNA TGTGCCAGCAGCGTAGCTACGTCTAGCGGGGTTTACGAGCAGTACTTC. It specifies CASSVATSSGVYEQYF.

The chain links TRBV7-9 to TRBJ1-1, with 12 bases matching TRBD1. The CDR3 covers 16 residues. V dropped 6 bases and J dropped 3; count of bases not matched to a gene: 8. Germline-derived CDR1 and CDR2 are SEHNR and FQNEAQ (reference sequence). The CDR3 coding sequence is TGTGCCAGCAGATCCGGGACAGGGGGCGCTGACACTGAAGCTTTCTTT. Translated, it gives CASRSGTGGADTEAFF.

The V and J genes are TRBV4-3 and TRBJ2-6; possibly TRBD2 for D (5 bases). Germline lookup yields CDR1 LGHNA and CDR2 YSLEER. The CDR3 has 20 residues. Trimming removed 3 bases from V and 1 base from J, with 22 bases in between. The CDR3 nucleotides are TGCGCCAGCAGCCAGTTTTCTCACGGACCGGAGGCTTCTGGGGCCAACGTCCTGACTTTC. Its protein product is CASSQFSHGPEASGANVLTF.

The V call is TRBV27, the J call TRBJ2-5, with 10 positions matching TRBD2. The CDR3 extends over 17 amino acids. Germline CDR1 is MNHEY and CDR2 is SMNVEV (reference sequence). Germline trimming cut 5 bases from V and 4 bases from J; bases unmatched to any gene: 13. CDR3 bases: TGTGCCAGCAGTCCGCGACAGCGGGAGGGCCCTCGAGAGACCCAGTACTTC. Protein: CASSPRQREGPRETQYF.

The chain links TRBV7-9 to TRBJ2-7; 10 positions match TRBD1. This CDR3 region has 16 residues. Germline loops: CDR1 SEHNR, CDR2 FQNEAQ (reference sequence). Trimming took 1 base from V and 3 from J; bases not matched to a gene: 6. This chain's CDR3 is CASSLVGQGKVYEQYF. DNA for the CDR3: TGTGCCAGCAGCTTAGTGGGACAGGGGAAAGTCTACGAGCAGTACTTC.

This clone came up a few times. The DNA for the CDR3 is TGTGCCAGCAGTCTCCAGGGGGGCACAGATACGCAGTATTTT. Translating it yields CASSLQGGTDTQYF. The chain is built from TRBV7-9 and TRBJ2-3; 7 bases map to TRBD1. Germline CDR1 SEHNR, CDR2 FQNEAQ (reference sequence). CDR3 length: 14 amino acids. Trimming cost V 6 bases and J 1 base; bases outside gene matches: 4.

The V and J genes are TRBV5-1 and TRBJ1-2; D gene ambiguous. The CDR3 extends over 16 amino acids. Trimming took 2 bases from V and 1 from J, leaving 15 bases between them. Per germline, CDR1 SGHRS and CDR2 YFSETQ. The CDR3 DNA sequence: TGCGCCAGCAGCTTAACAGCGCGGGGTCGTAACTATGGCTACACCTTC. This gives the protein CASSLTARGRNYGYTF.